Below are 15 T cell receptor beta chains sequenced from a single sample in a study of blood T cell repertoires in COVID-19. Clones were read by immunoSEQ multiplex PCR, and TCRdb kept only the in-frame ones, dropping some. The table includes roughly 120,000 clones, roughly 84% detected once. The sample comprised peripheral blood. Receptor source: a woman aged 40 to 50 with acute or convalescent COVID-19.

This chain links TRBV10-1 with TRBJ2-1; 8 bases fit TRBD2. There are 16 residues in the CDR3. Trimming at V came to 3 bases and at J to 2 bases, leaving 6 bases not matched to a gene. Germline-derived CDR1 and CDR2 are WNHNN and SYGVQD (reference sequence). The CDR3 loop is CASSDLVGGAYNEQFF. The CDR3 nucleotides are TGCGCCAGCAGTGACTTGGTCGGGGGGGCCTACAATGAGCAGTTCTTC.

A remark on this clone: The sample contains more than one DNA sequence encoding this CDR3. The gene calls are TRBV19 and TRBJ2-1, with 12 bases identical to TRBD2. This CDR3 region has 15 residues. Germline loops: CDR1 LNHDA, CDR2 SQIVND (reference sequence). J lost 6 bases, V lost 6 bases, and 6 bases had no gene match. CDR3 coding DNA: TGTGCCAGTAGCGTCGGACTAGCGGGGATCAATGAGCAGTTCTTC. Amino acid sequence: CASSVGLAGINEQFF.

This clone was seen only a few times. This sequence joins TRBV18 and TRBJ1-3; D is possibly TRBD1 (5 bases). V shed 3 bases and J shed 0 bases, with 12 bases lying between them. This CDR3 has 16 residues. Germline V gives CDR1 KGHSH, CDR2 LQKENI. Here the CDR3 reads CASSPTPGHSGNTIYF. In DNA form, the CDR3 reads TGTGCCAGCTCACCGACCCCAGGGCACTCTGGAAACACCATATATTTT.

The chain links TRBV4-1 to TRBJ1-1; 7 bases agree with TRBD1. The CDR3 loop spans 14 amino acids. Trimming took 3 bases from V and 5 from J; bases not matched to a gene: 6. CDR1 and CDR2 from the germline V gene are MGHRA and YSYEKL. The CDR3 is CASSQVTQGTEAFF. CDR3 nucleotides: TGCGCCAGCAGCCAGGTTACACAGGGGACTGAAGCTTTCTTT.

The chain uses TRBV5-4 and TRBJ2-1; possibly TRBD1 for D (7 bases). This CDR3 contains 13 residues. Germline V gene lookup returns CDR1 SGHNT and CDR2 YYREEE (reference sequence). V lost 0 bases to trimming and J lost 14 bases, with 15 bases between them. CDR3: CASSLGFDREEFF. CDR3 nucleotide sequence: TGTGCCAGCAGCTTGGGTTTCGACAGGGAGGAGTTCTTC.

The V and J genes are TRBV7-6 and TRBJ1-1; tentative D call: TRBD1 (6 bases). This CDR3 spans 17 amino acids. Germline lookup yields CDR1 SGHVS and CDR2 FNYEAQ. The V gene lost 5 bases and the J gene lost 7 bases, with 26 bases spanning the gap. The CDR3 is CASSPTEGGPGENEAFF. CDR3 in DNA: TGTGCCAGCAGCCCGACTGAGGGGGGGCCAGGGGAAAATGAAGCTTTCTTT.

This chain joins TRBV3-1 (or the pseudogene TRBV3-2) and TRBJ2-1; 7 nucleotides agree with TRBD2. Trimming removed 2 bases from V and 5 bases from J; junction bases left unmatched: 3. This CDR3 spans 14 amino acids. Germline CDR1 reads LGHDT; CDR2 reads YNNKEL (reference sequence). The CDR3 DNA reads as TGTGCCAGCAGCCAACTAGCGGCTCACAATGAGCAGTTCTTC. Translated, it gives CASSQLAAHNEQFF.

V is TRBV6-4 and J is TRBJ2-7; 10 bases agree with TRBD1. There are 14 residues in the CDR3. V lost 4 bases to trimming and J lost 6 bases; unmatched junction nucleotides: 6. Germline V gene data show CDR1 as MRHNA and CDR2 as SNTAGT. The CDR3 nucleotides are TGTGCCAGCAGTGGGACAGGGGGATGCTGCGAGCAGTACTTC. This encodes CASSGTGGCCEQYF.

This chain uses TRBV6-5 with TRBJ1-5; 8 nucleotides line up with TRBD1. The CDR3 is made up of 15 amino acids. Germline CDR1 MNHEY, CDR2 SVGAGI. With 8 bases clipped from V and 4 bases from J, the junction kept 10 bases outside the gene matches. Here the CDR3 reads CASRLRQGRNQPQHF. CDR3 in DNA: TGTGCCAGCCGACTGAGACAGGGGAGGAATCAGCCCCAGCATTTT.

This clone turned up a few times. The CDR3 nucleotides are TGTGCCAGCAGCCACGACAGGGGAAAGGCTTTCTTT. As protein: CASSHDRGKAFF. The V call is TRBV6-2 or TRBV6-3, the J call TRBJ1-1, with TRBD1 matching 8 bases. The junction had 8 bases not matched to a gene; V was cut back by 6 bases and J by 11 bases. The CDR3 runs to 12 residues. The germline CDR1 and CDR2 sequences are MNHEY and SVGEGT.

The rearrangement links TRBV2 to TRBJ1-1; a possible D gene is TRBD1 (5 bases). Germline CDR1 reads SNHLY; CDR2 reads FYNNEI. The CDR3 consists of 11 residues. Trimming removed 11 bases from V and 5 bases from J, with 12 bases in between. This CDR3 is CARQSGTEAFF. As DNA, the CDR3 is TGTGCCCGACAATCAGGGACTGAAGCTTTCTTT.

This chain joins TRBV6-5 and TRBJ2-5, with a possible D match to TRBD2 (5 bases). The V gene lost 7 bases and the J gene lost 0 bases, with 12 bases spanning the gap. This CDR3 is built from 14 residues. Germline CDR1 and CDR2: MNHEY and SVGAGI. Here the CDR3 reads CASKRSGYQETQYF. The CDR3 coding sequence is TGTGCCAGCAAACGAAGCGGCTACCAAGAGACCCAGTACTTC.

The CDR3 nucleotides are TGCGCCAGCAGCCAAGGGTCCGGGACAGCGAACACTGAAGCTTTCTTT. As protein: CASSQGSGTANTEAFF. J is TRBJ1-1 and V is TRBV4-3, with 7 bases aligning to TRBD1. Germline V gives CDR1 LGHNA, CDR2 YSLEER. This CDR3 has 16 amino acids. Trimming removed 1 base from V and 1 base from J; junction bases left unmatched: 6.

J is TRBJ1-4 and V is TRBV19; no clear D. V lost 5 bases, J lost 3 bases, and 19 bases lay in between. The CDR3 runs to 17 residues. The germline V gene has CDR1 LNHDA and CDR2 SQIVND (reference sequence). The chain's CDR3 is CASSPPQERKSNEKLFF. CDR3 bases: TGTGCCAGTAGTCCACCCCAAGAGAGGAAATCTAATGAAAAACTGTTTTTT.

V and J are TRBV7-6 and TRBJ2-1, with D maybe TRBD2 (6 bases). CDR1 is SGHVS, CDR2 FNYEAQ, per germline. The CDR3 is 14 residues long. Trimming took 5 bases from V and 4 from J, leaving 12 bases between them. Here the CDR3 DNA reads TGTGCCAGCAGCCTCCGGGACTTGTACAATGAGCAGTTCTTC. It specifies CASSLRDLYNEQFF.